This T cell receptor beta chain is from a study of CD4 T cells in lung cancer. In the study overall: Most patients were former smokers with adenocarcinoma or squamous histology. General study findings and limits: Some blood responses might reflect in vitro priming of naive T cells.

CDR3 length equals 14 residues. The V end was cut by 3 bases, the J end by 6 bases, with 15 bases between. Germline V lookup: CDR1 MNHNS, CDR2 SASEGT. In the case of this clone: What it binds is not known.

Sequenced by immunoSEQ multiplex PCR; TCRdb stores in-frame clones only, minus some. The sample lists under 6,000 clones; 74% were seen once. V is TRBV6-1 and J is TRBJ2-7, with D maybe TRBD2 (5 bases). This sequence originates from a man between 60 and 70 years old with non-small cell lung cancer. The sequenced sample consisted of lung tumor tissue. In nucleotides, the CDR3 is TGTGCCAGCAGTGATTTCTTGCAGAGCGGCGAGCAGTACGTC. Protein product: CASSDFLQSGEQYV.